The clone carrying this T cell receptor beta chain occurred a few times. No antigen is known for it. The germline CDR1 and CDR2 sequences are LGHNA and YSLEER. Deletions cut 2 bases from V and 0 bases from J, with 10 bases between. CDR3 length: 15 amino acids. TCRdb re-called the 5' RACE reads with MiXCR, one entry per CDR3 protein. This table holds approximately 500,000 distinct CDR3 sequences, around a quarter found once. The data stem from a study of T-cell memory formation after mild COVID-19. Findings of the study overall: Prior to infection, memory already included some responding clones, suggesting cross-reactive memory joined.

The source is an adult woman who had mild COVID-19 (a few samples of this study predate the infection). Cell type and time point are not known. The chain joins TRBV4-3 to TRBJ1-2; D may be TRBD1 (6 bases). The sample comprised PBMCs or a T cell subset sorted from them (not recorded which). The CDR3 nucleotides are TGCGCCAGCAGCCAATCGACAGGTCCTAACTATGGCTACACCTTC. It codes for CASSQSTGPNYGYTF.